The present T cell receptor beta chain was sequenced within a study of technical replicates of blood from a few donors. Assay: immunoSEQ multiplex PCR; the TCRdb copy retains only in-frame clones and omits some. Of about 59,000 clones in the sample, approximately 86% were seen once. The V gene end was trimmed by 0 bases and the J gene end by 1 base; junction bases not matched to a gene: 3. The germline V gene encodes CDR1 SGHTS and CDR2 YDEGEE. This CDR3 has 16 amino acids. The chain is built from TRBV5-8 and TRBJ1-2; 10 bases line up with TRBD1. The sequenced sample was PBMCs. The TCR sequence derives from a human donor in good health. Some clones in this sample may be carry-over from other donors' samples. The CDR3 sequence is CASSLAGTGVNYGYTF. The CDR3 region has the DNA TGTGCCAGCAGCTTGGCTGGGACAGGGGTTAACTATGGCTACACCTTC.